This T cell receptor beta chain was identified in a study of OX40 agonist ivuxolimab in advanced cancers. Study-wide background: As their treatment, patients were administered ivuxolimab, an agonistic anti-OX40 (CD134) antibody. The patients received ivuxolimab by intravenous route every 2 weeks at 0.01 to 10 mg/kg. Study observations and caveats: At 0.1 to 3.0 mg/kg and by week 6, CD4+ and CD8+ T cells in the blood had expanded clonally.

The CDR3 sequence is 14 residues long. V gave up 0 bases and J gave up 8 bases, with 11 bases separating them. Per the germline V gene, CDR1 is GTSNPN and CDR2 is SVGIG (reference sequence). The table came from immunoSEQ multiplex PCR; TCRdb's copy has only in-frame clones and leaves some out. The data contain about 89,000 clones, 90% to 95% of them singletons. Regarding this clone: Its antigen remains unidentified.

The chain is built from TRBV30 and TRBJ1-6; the D is unclear. This specimen consisted of CD4+ or CD8+ T cells sorted from blood, obtained in a trial of the OX40 agonist ivuxolimab. The receptor's source is an adult with an advanced solid tumor such as melanoma, head and neck, liver or kidney cancer. CDR3 amino acids: CAWSVLVRDSPLHF. CDR3 DNA sequence: TGTGCCTGGAGTGTACTGGTGCGAGATTCACCCCTCCACTTT.